The clone carrying this TCR beta chain was observed a few times. PCR involved 60 Vbeta and 13 Jbeta primers. TCRdb keeps only in-frame clones here, not all; method: immunoSEQ multiplex PCR. The data hold 150,000 or so clones, with 70% observed a single time. The entry originates in a study of cytomegalovirus exposure and HLA in healthy donors. This CDR3 has 17 residues. The germline gives CDR1 MGHRA, CDR2 YSYEKL. Trimming took off 4 bases at V and 1 base at J, with 19 bases between the two ends. The genes are TRBV4-1 and TRBJ1-1; no firm D call. The sample consisted of PBMCs. The receptor was isolated from a man aged 18 to 30 in good health and CMV-seropositive. The DNA of the CDR3 is TGCGCCAGCAGCCCTTATGGGTCCAGGAGGACGAACACTGAAGCTTTCTTT. Its protein is CASSPYGSRRTNTEAFF.